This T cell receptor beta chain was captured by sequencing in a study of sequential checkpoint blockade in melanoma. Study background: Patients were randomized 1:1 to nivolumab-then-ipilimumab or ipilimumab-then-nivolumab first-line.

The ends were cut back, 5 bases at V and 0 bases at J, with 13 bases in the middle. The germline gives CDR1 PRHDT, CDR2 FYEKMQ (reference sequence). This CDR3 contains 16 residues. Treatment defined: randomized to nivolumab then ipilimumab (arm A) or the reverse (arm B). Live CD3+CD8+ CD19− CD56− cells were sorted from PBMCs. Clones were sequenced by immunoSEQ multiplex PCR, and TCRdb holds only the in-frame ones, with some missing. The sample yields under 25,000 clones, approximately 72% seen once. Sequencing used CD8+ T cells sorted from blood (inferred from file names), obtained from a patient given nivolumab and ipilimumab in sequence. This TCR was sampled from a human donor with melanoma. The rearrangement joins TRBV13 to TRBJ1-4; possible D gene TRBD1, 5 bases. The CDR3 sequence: CASSLRDRATNEKLFF. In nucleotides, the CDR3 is TGTGCCAGCAGCCTCCGAGACAGAGCAACTAATGAAAAACTGTTTTTT.